This record covers a single T cell receptor beta chain. This receptor's antigen is unknown. No per-base quality is available; no much larger clone lies one base away. The collaborating institutions used their own protocols to collect whole blood in K2EDTA tubes. Collaborator samples were shipped for TCRbeta analysis as frozen whole blood, isolated PBMCs, or DNA extracted from either sample type. The immunoSEQ Assay, a bias-controlled multiplex PCR, was used to amplify TCRbeta CDR3 regions from genomic DNA. As for the original processing: The number of nucleated cells in each sample was estimated by amplification of reference gene primers within the assay. To quantify the absolute abundance of each unique TCRbeta CDR3 rearrangement, sequence reads were collapsed and filtered. Productive Simpson clonality was computed per sample as the square root of Simpson's diversity index over productive rearrangements. Imported from immuneACCESS, the table was reduced by TCRdb to in-frame sequences with V and J called. These copies leave out some clones; in studies compared against another copy, an unresolved V gene accounts for under half, and the cause of the remainder is not known. That table supplies the V and J calls and clone size; D and trimming were determined from the DNA. The sample includes around 380,000 clones, with roughly 80% observed a single time. The ten largest clones add up to over 0.95% of the sample.

Deletion took 3 bases off V and 2 bases off J, with a span of 13 bases between the germline ends. Via the germline V gene (reference sequence), CDR1 is LNHDA and CDR2 SQIVND. Spanning cysteine to phenylalanine, the CDR3 consists of 15 amino acids. CDR3 DNA is the only sequence kept; it has 45 bases, read in frame from the first base. The sample is drawn from a study of blood T cell repertoires in COVID-19 (TCRdb year 2020). As for the study more broadly: Samples from collaborators originated in the United States, Italy and Spain and spanned both the acute and convalescent phases of COVID-19. Where available, HLA class I and class II types were taken from metadata supplied by the sample provider and were not determined by assay-based typing. Deeply sampled blood TCRbeta repertoires from subjects exposed to, actively infected with, or recovered from COVID-19 were included in the dataset. The prospective study material was composed of cDNA or gDNA derived from T cells, B-cell-depleted T cells, or PBMCs. The repertoires were made available in a free public database intended to serve as a resource for research on the immune response to SARS-CoV-2. The samples were drawn from the first 160 participants of the ongoing ImmuneRACE study and from roughly 1,300 subjects provided by 6 global collaborators. A de-identified subject ID, COVID-19 status, age in years and sex were almost always included in the sample metadata.

The research as a whole found: Clinical and demographic metadata were provided uncurated, with the amount varying by source and participant.

The sequencing sample was made of peripheral blood. The sequence was obtained from a human donor with acute or convalescent COVID-19. The donor label of this sample is uncertain. The chain is assembled from TRBV19 and TRBJ1-1; TRBD1 is perhaps the D gene, given 6 matching bases. The CDR3 protein is CASSMTGGLNTEAFF. The nucleotide sequence is given as TGTGCCAGTAGTATGACAGGAGGTCTTAACACTGAAGCTTTCTTT.